This T cell receptor beta chain was profiled in a study of T cell responses to AZD1222 COVID-19 vaccine. Study observations and caveats: The span of vaccine-associated CD4 TCRs extended across spike, with dominance at 160-218 and 743-854. Close to half of spike-specific TCRs reportedly recognize unmutated variant regions.

Libraries were prepared by immunoSEQ multiplex PCR; TCRdb keeps only in-frame clonotypes and omits some of them. The sample holds about 150,000 clones, 90% seen once. Per the germline V gene, CDR1 is DFQATT and CDR2 is SNEGSKA (reference sequence). The V gene end was trimmed by 3 bases and the J gene end by 2 bases; junction bases not matched to a gene: 6. The CDR3 totals 14 residues. A remark on this clone: Antigen specificity is unknown.

The clonotype comes from an adult who received the AZD1222 COVID-19 vaccine. The chain couples TRBV20-1 to TRBJ2-7, with 8 bases fitting TRBD2. The sample here was peripheral blood, taken 28 days after the second AZD1222 dose. The CDR3 nucleotides are TGCAGTGCTAGTAAGGGACTAGGCACCTACGAGCAGTACTTC. This encodes CSASKGLGTYEQYF.